Sequencing of this T cell receptor (beta chain) was carried out in a study of identical twins (dated by TCRdb to 2015 to 2016). The study in broad terms: To test whether fetal clonotypes persist, the study used deep sequencing on TCR alpha and beta repertoires from monozygotic twins, unrelated adults of various ages, and cord blood. Replicate twin experiments were performed at different times using different library preparation protocols to rule out contamination. General findings and caveats noted by the study authors: Abundant cord blood beta clonotypes had fewer insertions, young adult naive repertoires showed a similar but weaker trend, and memory repertoires showed no such trend. Because the same donors could not be followed over many years, conclusions were based on cross-sectional statistical analysis. A weaker excess of twin sharing was found in beta out-of-frame sequences because the signal-to-noise ratio was lowered by fewer shared sequences. Invariant T cells such as MAIT and iNKT could partly confound zero-insertion analyses, though diverse VJ usage argued against this for most clonotypes. Out-of-frame TCR alpha sequences shared between twins showed an excess of low generation-probability sequences compared with coincidental sharing between unrelated individuals. Out-of-frame TCR alpha sharing in monozygotic twins was systematically underestimated by recombination models, whereas sharing between unrelated individuals was in agreement with the recombination models.

The receptor library was made with 5' RACE. Sequencing was performed on an Illumina HiSeq 2000. A universal primer binding site was added through template switching, and the final cDNA carried a unique molecular identifier so that TCR cDNA molecules could be counted accurately. Specific primers in the conserved constant-segment region were used to synthesize first-strand cDNA for TCR alpha and beta chains. To control for contamination, every cDNA library carried two barcodes: a SMART-Mk sample barcode plus Illumina barcodes. Two successive PCR steps introduced TruSeq adapter sequences along with Illumina sample barcodes. Sequencing of the TCR alpha and beta cDNA libraries was done on the Illumina HiSeq platform using custom primers. The paper's data handling went like this. MiGEC processed the raw reads to extract unique molecular identifiers, while MiXCR was used to determine the CDR3 positions. For each individual, recombination models were inferred using an EM algorithm with the repgenHMM and IGoR tools. Shared clonotype analysis was performed with the tcR package in R, normalizing sharing by the product of cloneset sizes. To study raw recombination free of thymic and clonal selection effects, out-of-frame nonproductive sequences were analyzed. The public sequencing data were trimmed at Q25 with fastp and processed into clonotypes with MiXCR by TCRdb, which kept only in-frame beta chains. One record per CDR3 amino acid sequence lists the most common genes and DNA. The V and J calls were not made by the authors but by TCRdb's processing. Counted in this sample were 520,000 or so distinct CDR3 sequences; about 20% of them appeared once. Around 0.91% of the sample is taken by the ten largest.

Every donor in the study was a healthy Caucasian. The twin cohort comprised three pairs of female monozygotic twins, all aged roughly 18 to 30 years. Positive isolation kits from Invitrogen were used to isolate the CD4+ and CD8+ T cell populations. Trimming takes 5 bases from V and 4 bases from J, and the germline ends sit 9 bases apart. Reading the germline V gene gives CDR1 SQVTM and CDR2 ANQGSEA. The CDR3 holds 13 amino acids from the cysteine to the phenylalanine. Just the 39-base CDR3 DNA is kept, in frame starting at base 1. This clonotype was picked up a small number of times. Its antigen remains undetermined. Per-base quality was not reported, and no clone a single base away is much larger than it. The data were also submitted as part of a second study, on T cells expressing NK-cell markers. As the second publication notes: Three sorted T-cell subsets (CD3+CD56+NKG2C+, CD3+CD56+NKG2C- and CD3+CD56-NKG2C+) from several donors had their TCR beta-chain repertoires profiled. Of the eight sequenced donors, seven were found to be HCMV-seropositive and one was found to be HCMV-seronegative. To restrict sorting to alphabetaTCR-expressing T cells, an anti-gammadeltaTCR antibody was added in several experiments. In roughly six donors, the dominant CD3+CD56+NKG2C+ clonotypes ranked among the top 10 CD8+ clonotypes, making up 1.0-7.0% of CD8+ T cells. Those dominant clonotypes were again the most abundant among CD3+CD56-NKG2C+ cells in a few donors, at roughly 25-60.1%. Whether the expanded NKG2C-expressing T cell clones were specific for HCMV antigens was left unclear. The eight sequenced donors were randomly selected healthy volunteers, three men and five women. To determine HCMV serostatus, a commercial ELISA kit was used to detect HCMV-specific IgG in serum. MIGEC handled demultiplexing of the reads and grouping by UMI, while MiTCR was used to assemble and quantify clonotypes. To remove erroneous sequences, TCR cDNA sequences were retained only when supported by two or more reads. The tcR package was used for downstream repertoire analysis, and clonotypes were matched between fractions using CDR3 nucleotide sequence together with V segment. VDJmatch was used to annotate antigen specificity against VDJdb, with one amino acid substitution in CDR3 allowed.

The chain employs TRBV29-1 and TRBJ2-6; the D gene lacks a confident call. Sequenced material: CD4+ T cells sorted from blood. The sequence derives from a woman under 30 in good health. The nucleotide sequence reads TGCAGCGTTTCTTTGTACGGGGCCAACGTCCTGACTTTC. Its translation is CSVSLYGANVLTF.